This TCR beta chain is from a study of T cell responses to AZD1222 COVID-19 vaccine. Method: immunoSEQ multiplex PCR; TCRdb's copy keeps in-frame clones and lacks some. The sample has roughly 150,000 clones, roughly 90% seen once. Points from the study as a whole: Spike-specific TCR breadth and depth were elevated following two AZD1222 doses.

Of note for this clone: Its specificity is unknown.

Trimming left V 2 bases short and J 0 bases short, with 18 bases between. From germline, CDR1 is SGHDT and CDR2 YYEEEE. The CDR3 totals 18 residues. This clonotype was sampled from an adult who received the AZD1222 COVID-19 vaccine. The genes are TRBV5-6 and TRBJ2-4, with a possible D match to TRBD1 (5 bases). The sequenced sample was peripheral blood, obtained 28 days after the second AZD1222 dose. This chain's CDR3 is CASSFTGPSIGAKNIQYF. The CDR3 nucleotides are TGTGCCAGCAGCTTTACAGGTCCCAGTATAGGAGCCAAAAACATTCAGTACTTC.